The text below deals with one T cell receptor beta chain. The antigen remains unidentified. The germline V gene has CDR1 SNHLY and CDR2 FYNNEI. The CDR3 length is 14 residues. Trimming took 11 bases from V and 0 from J, leaving 17 bases between them. The sample belongs to a study of shared clonotypes between healthy human individuals. Study-level results: Around 5% of naive CD4 clonotypes were common to a handful of donors. All-four-donor shared clonotypes had higher generation probabilities than non-shared clonotypes did.

Deep-level assay runs were performed. Each PCR replicate from the sorted subsets contained around 0.2 ug DNA, which is some 30,000 T cell genomes. Some clones are missing from TCRdb's copy, which holds only in-frame ones; the method was immunoSEQ multiplex PCR. This table holds more than 900,000 clones, about 84% found once. The sequencing input was memory CD4+ T cells from PBMCs. As for subset: CD45RA-negative fraction. The gene calls are TRBV2 and TRBJ2-7; perhaps D is TRBD1 or TRBD2 (5 bases each). This sequence was found in a man in his late teens or twenties in good health. Some clones in this sample may be carry-over from other donors' samples. CDR3 nucleotide sequence: TGTGCCGGAAGGGACGCTACTAACTCCTACGAGCAGTACTTC. Protein sequence: CAGRDATNSYEQYF.